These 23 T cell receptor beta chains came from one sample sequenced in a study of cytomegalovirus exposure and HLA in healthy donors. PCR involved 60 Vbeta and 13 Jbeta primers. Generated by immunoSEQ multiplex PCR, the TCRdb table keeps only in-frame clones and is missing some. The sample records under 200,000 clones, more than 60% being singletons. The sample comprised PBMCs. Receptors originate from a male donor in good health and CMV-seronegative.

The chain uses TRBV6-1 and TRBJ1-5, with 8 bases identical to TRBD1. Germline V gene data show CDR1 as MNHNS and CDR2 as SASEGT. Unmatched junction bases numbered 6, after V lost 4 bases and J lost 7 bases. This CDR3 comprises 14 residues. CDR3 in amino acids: CASSGTGPGQPQHF. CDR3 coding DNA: TGTGCCAGCAGTGGGACAGGGCCGGGGCAGCCCCAGCATTTT.

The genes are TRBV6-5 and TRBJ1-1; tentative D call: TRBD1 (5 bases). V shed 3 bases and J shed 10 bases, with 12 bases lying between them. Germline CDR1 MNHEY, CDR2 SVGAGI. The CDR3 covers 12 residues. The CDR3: CASSYSGQGAFF. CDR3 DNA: TGTGCCAGCAGTTATTCCGGTCAGGGAGCTTTCTTT.

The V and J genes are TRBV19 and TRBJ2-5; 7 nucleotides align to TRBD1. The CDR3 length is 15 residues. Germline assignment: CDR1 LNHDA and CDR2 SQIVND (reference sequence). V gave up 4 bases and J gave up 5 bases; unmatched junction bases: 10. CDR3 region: CASSTSSQGWETQYF. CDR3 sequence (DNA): TGTGCCAGTAGTACATCCTCACAGGGGTGGGAGACCCAGTACTTC.

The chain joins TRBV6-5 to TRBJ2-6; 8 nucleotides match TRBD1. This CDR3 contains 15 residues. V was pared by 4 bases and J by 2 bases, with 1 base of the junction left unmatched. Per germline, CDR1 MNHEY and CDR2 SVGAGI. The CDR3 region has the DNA TGTGCCAGCAGTTCGACAGGGGCTGGGGCCAACGTCCTGACTTTC. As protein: CASSSTGAGANVLTF.

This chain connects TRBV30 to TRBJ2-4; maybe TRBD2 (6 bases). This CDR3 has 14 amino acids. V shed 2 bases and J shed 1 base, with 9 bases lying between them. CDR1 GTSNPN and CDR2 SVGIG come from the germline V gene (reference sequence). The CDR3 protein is CAWSSGRAKNIQYF. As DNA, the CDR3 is TGTGCCTGGAGTAGCGGGCGGGCCAAAAACATTCAGTACTTC.

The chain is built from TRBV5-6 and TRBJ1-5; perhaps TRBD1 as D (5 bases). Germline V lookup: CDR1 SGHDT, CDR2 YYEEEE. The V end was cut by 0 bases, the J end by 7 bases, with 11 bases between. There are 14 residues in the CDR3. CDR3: CASSLGGVDQPQHF. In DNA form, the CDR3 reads TGTGCCAGCAGCTTGGGGGGGGTCGACCAGCCCCAGCATTTT.

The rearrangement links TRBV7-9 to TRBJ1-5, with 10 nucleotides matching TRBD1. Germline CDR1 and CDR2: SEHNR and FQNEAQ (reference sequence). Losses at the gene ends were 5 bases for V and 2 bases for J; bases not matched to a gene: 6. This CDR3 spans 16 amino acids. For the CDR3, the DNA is TGTGCCAGCAGCCTGACAGGGGGCTTGCGCAATCAGCCCCAGCATTTT. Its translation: CASSLTGGLRNQPQHF.

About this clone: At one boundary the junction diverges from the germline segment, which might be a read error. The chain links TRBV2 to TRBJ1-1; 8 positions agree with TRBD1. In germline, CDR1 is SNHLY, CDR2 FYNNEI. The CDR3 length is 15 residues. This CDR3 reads CARSLGQAFFTEAFF. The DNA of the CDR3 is TGTGCCCGCAGCCTGGGACAGGCTTTTTTCACTGAAGCTTTCTTT.

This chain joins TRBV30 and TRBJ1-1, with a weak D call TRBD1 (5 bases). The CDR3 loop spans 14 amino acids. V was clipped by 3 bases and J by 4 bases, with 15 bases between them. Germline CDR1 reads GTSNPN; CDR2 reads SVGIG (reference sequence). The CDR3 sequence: CAWRQTAGGTEAFF. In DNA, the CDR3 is TGTGCCTGGAGACAGACCGCGGGGGGCACTGAAGCTTTCTTT.

The CDR3 is CASSGLAGGADTQYF. The CDR3 DNA follows: TGTGCCAGCAGTGGACTAGCGGGGGGGGCTGATACGCAGTATTTT. The chain couples TRBV6-1 to TRBJ2-3; 14 bases map to TRBD2. The CDR3 is made up of 15 amino acids. Germline V gene sequence: CDR1 MNHNS, CDR2 SASEGT. V was clipped by 4 bases and J by 6 bases; unmatched bases: 3.

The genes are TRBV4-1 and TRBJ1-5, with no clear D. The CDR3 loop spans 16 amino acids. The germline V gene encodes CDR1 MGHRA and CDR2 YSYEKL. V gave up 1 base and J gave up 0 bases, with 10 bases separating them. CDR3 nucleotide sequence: TGCGCCAGCAGCCAAGCTCCGACGGGTAGCAATCAGCCCCAGCATTTT. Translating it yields CASSQAPTGSNQPQHF.

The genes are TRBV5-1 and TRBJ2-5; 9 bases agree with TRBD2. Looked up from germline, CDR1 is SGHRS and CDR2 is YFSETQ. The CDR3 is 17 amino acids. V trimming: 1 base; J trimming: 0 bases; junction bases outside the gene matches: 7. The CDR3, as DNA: TGCGCCAGCAGCTTGTTCCGTAGCGGGGGATACCAAGAGACCCAGTACTTC. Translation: CASSLFRSGGYQETQYF.

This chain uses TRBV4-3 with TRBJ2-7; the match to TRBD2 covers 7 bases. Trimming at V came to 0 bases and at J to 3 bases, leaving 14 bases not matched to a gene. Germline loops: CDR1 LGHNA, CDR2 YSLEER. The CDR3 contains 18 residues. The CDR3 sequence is CASSQDLLASMRGYEQYF. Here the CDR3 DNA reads TGCGCCAGCAGCCAAGATTTACTAGCGTCAATGCGGGGCTACGAGCAGTACTTC.

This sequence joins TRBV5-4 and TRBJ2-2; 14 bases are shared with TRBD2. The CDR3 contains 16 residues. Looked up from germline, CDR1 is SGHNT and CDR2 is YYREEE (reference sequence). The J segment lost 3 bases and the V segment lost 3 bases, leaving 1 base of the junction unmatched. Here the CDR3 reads CASSSGLAGDTGELFF. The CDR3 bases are TGTGCCAGCAGCTCGGGACTAGCGGGAGACACCGGGGAGCTGTTTTTT.

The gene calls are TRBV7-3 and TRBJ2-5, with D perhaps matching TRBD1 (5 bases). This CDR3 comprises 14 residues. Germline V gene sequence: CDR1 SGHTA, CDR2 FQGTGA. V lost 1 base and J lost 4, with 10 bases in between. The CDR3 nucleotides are TGTGCCAGCAGCTTAAAGCCAGGGCTAGAGACCCAGTACTTC. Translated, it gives CASSLKPGLETQYF.

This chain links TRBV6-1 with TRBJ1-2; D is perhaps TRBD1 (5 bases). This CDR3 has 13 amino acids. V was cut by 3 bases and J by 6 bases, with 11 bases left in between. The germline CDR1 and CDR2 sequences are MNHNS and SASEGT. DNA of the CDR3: TGTGCCAGCAGTGACAGGGTTGGGAATGGCTACACCTTC. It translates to CASSDRVGNGYTF.

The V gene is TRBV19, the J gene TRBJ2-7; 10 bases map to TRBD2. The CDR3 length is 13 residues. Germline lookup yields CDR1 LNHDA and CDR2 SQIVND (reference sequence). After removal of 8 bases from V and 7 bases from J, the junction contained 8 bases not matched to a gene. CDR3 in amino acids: CASSVAGGQEQYF. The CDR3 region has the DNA TGTGCCAGTTCGGTAGCGGGAGGTCAGGAGCAGTACTTC.

CDR3 sequence: CASSLRDSGQETQYF. The DNA for the CDR3 is TGTGCCAGCAGCCTCCGGGACAGCGGACAAGAGACCCAGTACTTC. The chain uses TRBV4-2 and TRBJ2-5, with 7 positions matching TRBD1. Trimming at V came to 4 bases and at J to 2 bases, leaving 7 bases not matched to a gene. This CDR3 is built from 15 residues. Germline-derived CDR1 and CDR2 are LGHNA and YNFKEQ.

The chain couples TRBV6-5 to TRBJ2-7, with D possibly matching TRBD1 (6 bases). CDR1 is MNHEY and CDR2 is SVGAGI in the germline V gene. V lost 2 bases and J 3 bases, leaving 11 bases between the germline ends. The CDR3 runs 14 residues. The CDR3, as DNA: TGTGCCAGCAGTTACACGGGACACCGCTACGAGCAGTACTTC. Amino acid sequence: CASSYTGHRYEQYF.

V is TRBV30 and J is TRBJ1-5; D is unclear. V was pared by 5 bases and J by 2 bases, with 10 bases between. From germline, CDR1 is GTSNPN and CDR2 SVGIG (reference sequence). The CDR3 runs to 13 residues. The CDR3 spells CAWQAEGNQPQHF. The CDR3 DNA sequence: TGTGCCTGGCAAGCGGAGGGCAATCAGCCCCAGCATTTT.

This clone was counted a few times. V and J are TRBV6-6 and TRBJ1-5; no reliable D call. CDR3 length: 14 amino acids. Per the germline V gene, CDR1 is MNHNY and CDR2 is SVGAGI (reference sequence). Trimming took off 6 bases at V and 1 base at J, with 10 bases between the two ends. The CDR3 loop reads CASSPVPSNQPQHF. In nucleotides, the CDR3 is TGTGCCAGCAGCCCAGTCCCAAGCAATCAGCCCCAGCATTTT.

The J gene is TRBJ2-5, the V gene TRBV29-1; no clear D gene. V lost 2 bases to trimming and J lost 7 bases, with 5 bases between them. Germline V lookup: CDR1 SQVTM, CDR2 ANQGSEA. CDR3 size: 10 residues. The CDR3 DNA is TGCAGCGTTGAAACCGGGACCCAGTACTTC. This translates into CSVETGTQYF.

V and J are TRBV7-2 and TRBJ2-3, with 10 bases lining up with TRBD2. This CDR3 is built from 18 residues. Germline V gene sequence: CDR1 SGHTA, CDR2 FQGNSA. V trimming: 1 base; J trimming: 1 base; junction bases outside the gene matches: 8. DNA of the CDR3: TGTGCCAGCAGCTTAGTGGCTAGCGGGAGTGGGCGCACAGATACGCAGTATTTT. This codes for CASSLVASGSGRTDTQYF.